These 17 T cell receptor beta chains were all obtained from the same sample, sequenced in a study of shared T cell receptors in the human thymus. Here immunoSEQ multiplex PCR was the method, and the copy in TCRdb shows in-frame clones only, minus some. The sample comprises about 380,000 clones, 95% of which are singletons, and 0.015% to 0.02% rests with the top ten. The specimen was thymocytes. The receptors were gathered from a human donor.

A remark on this clone: The junction departs from germline at one end; a sequencing error may be responsible. V is TRBV19 and J is TRBJ1-1; a weak D match, TRBD1 (6 bases). Germline V gene sequence: CDR1 LNHDA, CDR2 SQIVND (reference sequence). This CDR3 has 17 amino acids. Here the CDR3 DNA reads TGTGCCCGTAGGGGACCAGGGGCACAGTACTCAAACACTGAAGCTTTCTTT. Protein: CARRGPGAQYSNTEAFF.

The genes are TRBV27 and TRBJ1-4; D not certain. V was pared by 4 bases and J by 4 bases, with 13 bases between. The CDR3 contains 15 residues. Germline V CDR1 and CDR2: MNHEY, SMNVEV (reference sequence). CDR3 amino acids: CASSSARRLNEKLFF. Written as DNA, the CDR3 is TGTGCCAGCAGTTCTGCGAGAAGACTTAATGAAAAACTGTTTTTT. Variable domain in full (rest from reference TRBV27 and TRBJ1-4): EAQVTQNPRYLITVTGKKLTVTCSQNMNHEYMSWYRQDPGLGLRQIYYSMNVEVTDKGDVPEGYKVSRKEKRNFPLILESPSPNQTSLYFCASSSARRLNEKLFFGSGTQLSVL.

This rearrangement joins TRBV9 to TRBJ1-2; 10 bases match TRBD1. Looked up from germline, CDR1 is SGDLS and CDR2 is YYNGEE. This CDR3 comprises 17 residues. After removal of 3 bases from V and 3 bases from J, the junction contained 11 bases not matched to a gene. The CDR3 DNA follows: TGTGCCAGCAGCGAGACAGGACAGGGGGTAGTAGACTATGGCTACACCTTC. Translated, it gives CASSETGQGVVDYGYTF. The whole variable domain, filled in from reference TRBV9 and TRBJ1-2, reads DSGVTQTPKHLITATGQRVTLRCSPRSGDLSVYWYQQSLDQGLQFLIQYYNGEERAKGNILERFSAQQFPDLHSELNLSSLELGDSALYFCASSETGQGVVDYGYTFGSGTRLTVV.

The chain recombines TRBV30 with TRBJ2-3; 11 nucleotides match TRBD2. Trimming at V came to 3 bases and at J to 2 bases, leaving 10 bases not matched to a gene. Germline values: CDR1 GTSNPN, CDR2 SVGIG (reference sequence). The CDR3 loop spans 17 amino acids. CDR3 in amino acids: CAWRLAGGPFLTDTQYF. In nucleotides, the CDR3 is TGTGCCTGGAGGCTAGCGGGAGGACCCTTCCTCACAGATACGCAGTATTTT. The full variable domain, with the rest looked up from reference TRBV30 and TRBJ2-3, is SQTIHQWPATLVQPVGSPLSLECTVEGTSNPNLYWYRQAAGRGLQLLFYSVGIGQISSEVPQNLSASRPQDRQFILSSKKLLLSDSGFYLCAWRLAGGPFLTDTQYFGPGTRLTVL.

The CDR3 region is CARGRTGGTDTQYF. In DNA, the CDR3 is TGTGCCCGCGGGCGGACAGGGGGCACAGATACGCAGTATTTT. The J gene is TRBJ2-3, the V gene TRBV7-2; 9 nucleotides line up with TRBD1. The CDR3 is 14 amino acids. Germline V gives CDR1 SGHTA, CDR2 FQGNSA. Trimming removed 11 bases from V and 1 base from J; junction bases left unmatched: 7.

The rearrangement uses TRBV19 and TRBJ2-6; D unresolved. Looked up from germline, CDR1 is LNHDA and CDR2 is SQIVND (reference sequence). Trimming pared 4 bases from V and 8 bases from J, leaving 6 bases between. The length of the CDR3 is 12 residues. CDR3 sequence: CASSTPPNVLTF. The CDR3 DNA sequence: TGTGCCAGTAGTACCCCTCCCAACGTCCTGACTTTC.

Only one count was recorded for this clone. The chain employs TRBV19 and TRBJ1-5; D is uncertain. V lost 5 bases and J lost 3, with 11 bases in between. Germline V gene data show CDR1 as LNHDA and CDR2 as SQIVND (reference sequence). The CDR3 has 14 amino acids. CDR3 loop: CASSSGWTNQPQHF. The CDR3 DNA reads as TGTGCCAGTAGTTCGGGGTGGACCAATCAGCCCCAGCATTTT.

V and J are TRBV14 and TRBJ2-3, with D maybe TRBD2 (6 bases). The CDR3 covers 15 residues. The ends were cut back, 3 bases at V and 5 bases at J, with 15 bases in the middle. Germline V gives CDR1 SGHDN, CDR2 FVKESK. The CDR3 sequence is CASSHPPGEEDTQYF. The CDR3 DNA reads TGTGCCAGCAGCCATCCTCCGGGGGAAGAAGATACGCAGTATTTT.

J is TRBJ2-5 and V is TRBV25-1; perhaps TRBD1 as D (7 bases). Germline V lookup: CDR1 MGHDK, CDR2 SYGVNS. The CDR3 contains 15 residues. V was clipped by 0 bases and J by 5 bases, with 13 bases between them. This CDR3 is CASSEYGGGAETQYF. In nucleotides, the CDR3 is TGTGCCAGCAGTGAATATGGAGGGGGCGCGGAGACCCAGTACTTC. The full variable domain, in which reference TRBV25-1 and TRBJ2-5 provide the parts outside the CDR3, is EADIYQTPRYLVIGTGKKITLECSQTMGHDKMYWYQQDPGMELHLIHYSYGVNSTEKGDLSSESTVSRIRTEHFPLTLESARPSHTSQYLCASSEYGGGAETQYFGPGTRLLVL.

This clone has only one observation. The chain employs TRBV7-6 and TRBJ2-5; the match to TRBD2 covers 9 bases. Germline CDR1 reads SGHVS; CDR2 reads FNYEAQ. The CDR3 totals 17 residues. Trimming at V came to 5 bases and at J to 0 bases, leaving 10 bases not matched to a gene. DNA of the CDR3: TGTGCCAGCAGCCCAGGGGCTAGCGGGGCCGACCAAGAGACCCAGTACTTC. Amino acids: CASSPGASGADQETQYF.

In DNA form, the CDR3 reads TGCGCCAGCAGCTTGCAGGCAAAGGAGGGGGCTCGCTACGAGCAGTACTTC. It specifies CASSLQAKEGARYEQYF. This sequence joins TRBV5-1 and TRBJ2-7, with D tentatively TRBD1 (7 bases). Germline assignment: CDR1 SGHRS and CDR2 YFSETQ. There are 17 residues in the CDR3. Trimming pared 1 base from V and 3 bases from J, leaving 20 bases between.

This chain links TRBV6-5 with TRBJ2-3, with a weak D call TRBD2 (5 bases). Germline CDR1 MNHEY, CDR2 SVGAGI. The CDR3 loop spans 15 amino acids. V was shortened by 10 bases and J by 1 base, with 18 bases between the two germline ends. The CDR3 loop is CATTEGGSRTDTQYF. CDR3 nucleotide sequence: TGTGCCACCACCGAGGGCGGGTCTCGCACAGATACGCAGTATTTT.

The rearrangement uses TRBV2 and TRBJ2-3; maybe TRBD1 (6 bases). CDR1 SNHLY and CDR2 FYNNEI come from the germline V gene. The CDR3 contains 13 residues. Deletions cut 5 bases from V and 5 bases from J, with 11 bases between. The CDR3 DNA sequence: TGTGCCAGCAGTCCAGGGGCCGGAGATACGCAGTATTTT. Its protein is CASSPGAGDTQYF.

This rearrangement joins TRBV18 to TRBJ1-1; D is ambiguous. The CDR3 has 15 amino acids. Germline V gives CDR1 KGHSH, CDR2 LQKENI. With 6 bases removed from V and 0 bases from J, the gap between germline ends came to 14 bases. CDR3: CASSPIEEVNTEAFF. CDR3 in DNA: TGTGCCAGCTCGCCAATCGAGGAGGTGAACACTGAAGCTTTCTTT. The entire variable domain, with the rest obtained from reference TRBV18 and TRBJ1-1, is as follows: NAGVMQNPRHLVRRRGQEARLRCSPMKGHSHVYWYRQLPEEGLKFMVYLQKENIIDESGMPKERFSAEFPKEGPSILRIQQVVRGDSAAYFCASSPIEEVNTEAFFGQGTRLTVV.

The chain links TRBV27 to TRBJ2-5; possible D gene TRBD1, 5 bases. The CDR3 contains 14 residues. V was clipped by 1 base and J by 4 bases, with 10 bases between them. Looked up from germline, CDR1 is MNHEY and CDR2 is SMNVEV (reference sequence). The CDR3 region has the DNA TGTGCCAGCAGTTTATTTGACAGTGGAGAGACCCAGTACTTC. Amino acid sequence: CASSLFDSGETQYF.

The rearrangement links TRBV27 to TRBJ2-7; no clear D gene. V was trimmed by 5 bases and J by 0 bases, leaving 17 bases between them. Germline-derived CDR1 and CDR2 are MNHEY and SMNVEV (reference sequence). The CDR3 spans 16 residues. The CDR3 here is CASSPPGQASSYEQYF. The CDR3 DNA is TGTGCCAGCAGTCCACCCGGTCAGGCGAGCTCCTACGAGCAGTACTTC.

This rearrangement joins TRBV11-2 to TRBJ2-1, with D perhaps TRBD1 (5 bases). The CDR3 is 13 residues long. Germline V CDR1 and CDR2: SGHAT, FQNNGV. Trimming removed 6 bases at V and 7 bases at J, with 13 bases between. CDR3 sequence: CASSYRQLNEQFF. In DNA, the CDR3 is TGTGCCAGCAGTTATAGACAGCTGAATGAGCAGTTCTTC.